The present entry profiles one T cell receptor beta chain with its context. It lacks a known antigen. Base qualities are not recorded, but no much larger clone differs from it by a single base. TCR CDR3 regions were amplified from genomic DNA by multiplex PCR using the deep immunoSEQ assay. Genomic DNA extracted from each cell subset was distributed evenly over all wells of several immunoSEQ 96-well plates, and each plate served as one replicate. For sorted subsets, about 200 ng genomic DNA, equal to 30,000 or so T cell genomes, was loaded into each replicate PCR. Purified libraries were quantified with a Qubit 3.0 fluorometer, sized on a Bioanalyzer 2100, and re-quantified with the KAPA Library Quantification kit. Every immunoSEQ 96-well plate was sequenced on a separate single-read 150-cycle Illumina NextSeq 550 flow cell. The study's own analysis went as follows. Because the immunoSEQ output included only junctional sequences and no quality scores, the filtering could not be the same as the filtering used for full-length reads. To assign V/J genes and CDR3, sequences were annotated against IMGT germline references using PyIR, a Python wrapper for IgBLAST v1.9. Reads with weak V/J assignments (E-value above 1e-6), missing CDR3, stop codons, out-of-frame junctions, or ambiguous translated residues were removed. V3J clonotypes were defined as sequences sharing an identical inferred V gene, J gene, and CDR3 amino acid sequence. Percentage overlap between repertoires was calculated by dividing the number of shared unique clonotypes by the size of the smaller repertoire. Repertoire richness was assessed with RTK rarefaction, the Chao1 estimator, and Recon v2.1 estimates of unobserved clonotypes. Generation probabilities for all TCRbeta clonotypes obtained by the gDNA method from several donors were computed using OLGA. This immuneACCESS table, as held by TCRdb, lists in-frame sequences with V and J called but not all clones. Of the missing ones, under half trace to an unresolved V gene in checked studies; the others have no known cause. Clone size and the V and J calls come from that table; the DNA yielded D and trimming. Counted in this sample were 2.3 million or so clones; approximately 93% of them appeared once. Of the sample, 0.39% falls within the top ten clones.

Healthy HIV-negative adults with no recently reported acute infections or vaccinations were included as donors. Every donor was a Caucasian adult residing in Nashville, Tennessee, USA. Magnetic negative selection was used to enrich CD4+ T cells, after which naive cells were positively selected on CD45RA and the negative fraction became the memory subset. Blood was obtained by leukapheresis, after which PBMCs were separated by Ficoll-Histopaque density gradient centrifugation and cryopreserved in liquid nitrogen vapor phase. Analytical flow cytometry was used to check the purity and quantity of each magnetically sorted T cell population. Genomic DNA was isolated from every sorted fraction and measured by UV absorbance on a Nanodrop 2000c. These data come from a study of shared clonotypes between healthy human individuals (TCRdb year 2020). Concerning the study at large: The cohort comprised a couple of women and a few men aged 18 to 49 years. For each donor, three plates each were used for CD4 naive and CD4 memory, two plates were used for CD8 naive, and one plate was used for CD8 memory. Blood TCR repertoires of about five healthy adults were deeply sequenced to estimate repertoire size and the extent of clonotype sharing between individuals. To increase sequencing depth and limit assay-specific biases, TCR repertoire library preparation and sequencing were carried out by different laboratories using diverse techniques. Per donor, leukapheresis produced somewhere between about 0.9 and 9 billion PBMCs. What the authors observed across the whole study: Based on pairwise subsampling, the degree of clonotype sharing among donors was expected to be affected by sequencing depth. Because the study included a small number of donors, the genetic and exposure-history diversity represented was limited. Compared with non-shared clonotypes, clonotypes shared by all four sorted-subset donors had higher generation probabilities. Sampling was restricted to blood, and TCR repertoires in tissue are likely to differ from TCR repertoires in blood. Approximately 5% of naive CD4, around 3.6% of naive CD8, roughly 2.4% of memory CD4, and about 0.4% of memory CD8 clonotypes were shared across several donors. Even with the large sequencing depth, rarefaction of the sorted-subset datasets indicated that sequencing was incomplete. Larger estimated clonotype richness was generally found for naive subsets than for memory subsets.

The sequenced sample consisted of naive CD4+ T cells from PBMCs. This sample's cell subset or site label indicates: CD45RA+ positively selected. The TCR was taken from a man younger than 35 in good health. Some clones in this sample may be carry-over from other donors' samples.

In nucleotide form, the sequence is TGCGCCAGCAGCTTGACCCCTAGCGGGGACTACAATGAGCAGTTCTTC. This is translated as CASSLTPSGDYNEQFF. The rearranged chain carries TRBV5-1 and TRBJ2-1, and TRBD2 matches 9 of the central bases. The CDR3 goes from the cysteine to the phenylalanine over 16 residues. Kept here is only the CDR3 DNA, which spans 48 bases and is read in frame from base 1. CDR1 SGHRS and CDR2 YFSETQ were looked up in the germline V gene. V and J are trimmed by 1 base and 3 bases, and the gene matches miss 5 bases of the junction. Where the CDR3 stops, the reference TRBV5-1 and TRBJ2-1 genes take over; the full variable domain is KAGVTQTPRYLIKTRGQQVTLSCSPISGHRSVSWYQQTPGQGLQFLFEYFSETQRNKGNFPGRFSGRQFSNSRSEMNVSTLELGDSALYLCASSLTPSGDYNEQFFGPGTRLTVL.